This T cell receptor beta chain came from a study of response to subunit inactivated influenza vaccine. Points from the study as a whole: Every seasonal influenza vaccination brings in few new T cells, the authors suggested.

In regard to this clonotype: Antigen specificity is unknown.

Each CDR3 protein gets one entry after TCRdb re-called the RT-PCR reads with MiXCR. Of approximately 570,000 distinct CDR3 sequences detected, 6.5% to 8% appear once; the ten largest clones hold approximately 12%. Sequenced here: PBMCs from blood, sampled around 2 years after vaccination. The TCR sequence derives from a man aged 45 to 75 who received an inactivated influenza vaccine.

CDR3 loop: CSARGASVTYEQYF. The CDR3 bases are TGCAGTGCTAGAGGTGCTAGCGTGACCTACGAGCAGTACTTC. This chain uses TRBV20-1 with TRBJ2-7; tentative D call: TRBD2 (6 bases). Per germline, CDR1 DFQATT and CDR2 SNEGSKA (reference sequence). This CDR3 region has 14 residues. The ends were cut back, 1 base at V and 2 bases at J, with 12 bases in the middle.